This T cell receptor beta chain was obtained from a study of T cells in Graves' hyperthyroidism and ophthalmopathy (dated by TCRdb to about 2019). Describing the broader study: Peripheral blood samples were taken at initial diagnosis, before any treatment was given. To identify distinguishing TCR V-J signatures, a discovery cohort of about 95 patients was used, comprising 43 with Graves' ophthalmopathy and approximately 58 with stable Graves' hyperthyroidism. Whether ophthalmopathy could be predicted prospectively was tested in an independent validation cohort made up of roughly 19 hyperthyroidism patients plus 17 patients who later progressed to ophthalmopathy. The roughly 100 discovery patients were randomly split 7:3 into training and test sets. In roughly six Graves' hyperthyroidism patients, the study also compared T-cell repertoires from thyroid tissue with T-cell repertoires from blood. Following sampling, methimazole starting at 30 mg daily was given to hyperthyroidism patients, and high-dose intravenous methylprednisolone was given to ophthalmopathy patients. According to the paper, TCR Vbeta CDR3 sequencing was carried out on over 130 peripheral blood samples, which came from approximately 41 ophthalmopathy, fewer than 80 hyperthyroidism and roughly 17 progressor patients. Overall study outcomes, separate from this receptor: A model built on a 13 V-J signature distinguished ophthalmopathy from stable hyperthyroidism, reaching 87.88% sensitivity and around 81% specificity in cross-validation and 80%/75% in testing. During validation, the model predicted progression to ophthalmopathy a median of approximately 6 months ahead of onset, with roughly 65% sensitivity and 72% to 85% specificity. Most expanded thyroid clonotypes (frequency above 0.001) were also detected in blood, a finding suggesting that blood repertoires may reflect thyroid immune responses. Sample size was not statistically predetermined, and blinding of investigators to group allocation was not performed.

The sample holds many counts of this clonotype. Which antigen it targets is not known. No base qualities exist here, and no much larger clone lies one base off it. Stable Graves' hyperthyroidism was defined as no progression to ophthalmopathy during 18 months of follow-up. Hyperthyroidism patients were newly diagnosed, with disease duration under 2 months, and aged 18 to 65 years. The study excluded patients with uncontrolled infections, other autoimmune diseases, pregnancy or lactation. Diagnoses relied on clinical symptoms, serum thyroxine and TRAb, thyroid ultrasound and orbital computed tomography. PBMCs were separated from under 12 ml of fresh peripheral blood using Ficoll-Paque density gradient centrifugation. Trizol reagent was used to extract total RNA, and RNA quality was then checked on an Agilent 2100 Bioanalyzer. V loses 5 bases at its end and J loses 8 bases; junction bases beyond the gene matches: 8. Reading the germline V gene (reference sequence) gives CDR1 SEHNR and CDR2 FQNEAQ. The CDR3 numbers 13 residues from cysteine through phenylalanine. Only the CDR3 region is kept as DNA, spanning 39 bases read in frame from base 1.

Amplification of TCR beta CDR3 regions was carried out from RNA transcripts. A first-round RT-PCR of the TCR CDR3 used the HTBI primer set with the Qiagen OneStep RT-PCR kit. Libraries were constructed in a second round of multiplex PCR, after which size selection and purification were performed. The libraries were sequenced on an Illumina HiSeq2000 using paired-end 100 bp reads. The paper's processing steps were these. SOAPnuke was used to process the raw data, with reads discarded if the reads contained adapters or uncalled bases, had a mean Phred below 15, or lacked an exact constant-primer or identifier match. High-quality paired reads were merged with COPE v1.2.5, and unique nucleotide sequences were defined as clonotypes. MiTCR v1.1 was used to align clonotypes to the IMGT TRBV, TRBD and TRBJ reference segments. Analysis was restricted to V-J combinations with a frequency above 0.0001, which covered 99% to 99.2% of repertoires. The TCS score was defined as F50 (clonal expansion) divided by E x V (chaos), with BLOSUM62-based TCRdist calculated between CDR3 peptides within each V-J. Welch's t-statistics and random forest reduced some 510 V-J features to 13, which were used in a naive Bayes classifier (R e1071). The public reads were reanalyzed by TCRdb: fastp trimming at Q25, MiXCR alignment, in-frame beta chains only. Rows with a matching CDR3 protein are joined into one entry that keeps the most common DNA and genes. TCRdb's processing, not the authors', yielded these V and J calls. The sample contains under 300,000 distinct CDR3 sequences, approximately 14% of them found a single time. The ten largest clonotypes hold approximately 7.9% of the sample.

The sample comprised blood. This TCR was recovered from a woman between 40 and 50 years old with Graves' hyperthyroidism. This chain is built from TRBV7-9 and TRBJ1-2; TRBD1 fits 7 bases in the junction. This receptor has the CDR3 CASSPEGGYGYTF. The DNA is TGTGCCAGCAGCCCGGAAGGGGGCTACGGCTACACCTTC.